These 27 T cell receptor beta chains share one sample of origin, sequenced in a study of cytotoxic CD8 clonotypes in ibrutinib-treated CLL. The assay was immunoSEQ multiplex PCR, and TCRdb's table has in-frame clones only and misses some. The table records around 70,000 clones, 90% of them present only once. The source material was PBMCs, sampled after 12 months of ibrutinib treatment. The source of these receptors is a human donor with chronic lymphocytic leukemia.

This clone was seen once. The chain couples TRBV10-1 to TRBJ2-4; D unresolved. Trimming shortened V by 3 bases and J by 0 bases, and 12 bases separated the two germline ends. Germline CDR1 and CDR2: WNHNN and SYGVQD (reference sequence). This CDR3 is 16 amino acids long. The CDR3 reads CASSESRRLAKNIQYF. CDR3 nucleotide sequence: TGCGCCAGCAGTGAATCCAGGCGATTAGCCAAAAACATTCAGTACTTC.

The chain recombines TRBV27 with TRBJ2-5, with D unresolved. The CDR3 is made up of 13 amino acids. V was pared by 5 bases and J by 5 bases, with 12 bases between. Germline-derived CDR1 and CDR2 are MNHEY and SMNVEV (reference sequence). The CDR3 region is CASSPRSYETQYF. The DNA for the CDR3 is TGTGCCAGCAGTCCCCGCAGTTACGAGACCCAGTACTTC.

The rearrangement uses TRBV7-9 and TRBJ2-5; 9 bases are shared with TRBD1. The CDR3 contains 15 residues. Germline V lookup: CDR1 SEHNR, CDR2 FQNEAQ (reference sequence). Unmatched junction bases numbered 6, after V lost 5 bases and J lost 2 bases. In DNA form, the CDR3 reads TGTGCCAGCAGCACCGGGGACAGGGATCAAGAGACCCAGTACTTC. Translated, it gives CASSTGDRDQETQYF.

The genes are TRBV9 and TRBJ2-3; possible D gene TRBD2, 6 bases. Trimming took 5 bases from V and 2 from J, leaving 12 bases between them. The CDR3 extends over 14 amino acids. Per germline, CDR1 SGDLS and CDR2 YYNGEE. The CDR3 sequence: CASSGSGYTDTQYF. DNA for the CDR3: TGTGCCAGCAGTGGGAGCGGGTACACAGATACGCAGTATTTT.

V gene TRBV6-6 combines with J gene TRBJ2-5; D is unclear. The CDR3 has 12 residues. Germline CDR1 MNHNY, CDR2 SVGAGI (reference sequence). The V and J ends lost 0 bases and 10 bases respectively, with 9 bases between them. CDR3 sequence: CASSYSKWDQYF. DNA of the CDR3: TGTGCCAGCAGTTACTCGAAGTGGGACCAGTACTTC.

This chain links TRBV9 with TRBJ2-7, with D unclear. CDR1 is SGDLS and CDR2 is YYNGEE in the germline V gene. This CDR3 contains 14 residues. Trimming took 0 bases from V and 0 from J, leaving 7 bases between them. The CDR3 nucleotides read TGTGCCAGCAGCGTAGGAAGGGACTCCTACGAGCAGTACTTC. It codes for CASSVGRDSYEQYF.

This rearrangement joins TRBV6-5 to TRBJ2-7, with D perhaps TRBD1 (6 bases). This CDR3 comprises 13 residues. The germline V gene has CDR1 MNHEY and CDR2 SVGAGI. Deletions cut 3 bases from V and 5 bases from J, with 11 bases between. The CDR3 loop reads CASSYPGGDEQYF. In nucleotides, the CDR3 is TGTGCCAGCAGTTATCCTGGGGGCGACGAGCAGTACTTC.

V gene TRBV2 combines with J gene TRBJ2-7, with D unresolved. The CDR3 consists of 15 residues. CDR1 and CDR2 (germline): SNHLY, FYNNEI. V lost 0 bases, J lost 2 bases, and 11 bases lay in between. The CDR3 protein is CASSEAGLYTYEQYF. The CDR3, as DNA: TGTGCCAGCAGTGAAGCTGGGCTATATACCTACGAGCAGTACTTC.

The chain has TRBV11-2 and TRBJ2-5; weak D call: TRBD2 (6 bases). Germline CDR1 is SGHAT and CDR2 is FQNNGV. There are 15 residues in the CDR3. V was cut by 1 base and J by 5 bases, with 14 bases left in between. The DNA of the CDR3 is TGTGCCAGCAGCTTAGCCCGGGGAGGAGGGGAGACCCAGTACTTC. Amino acid sequence: CASSLARGGGETQYF. Drawing the rest from reference TRBV11-2 and TRBJ2-5, the complete variable domain is EAGVAQSPRYKIIEKRQSVAFWCNPISGHATLYWYQQILGQGPKLLIQFQNNGVVDDSQLPKDRFSAERLKGVDSTLKIQPAKLEDSAVYLCASSLARGGGETQYFGPGTRLLVL.

The chain couples TRBV14 to TRBJ2-2; possibly TRBD2 for D (6 bases). CDR1 SGHDN and CDR2 FVKESK come from the germline V gene. CDR3 length: 18 residues. Trimming shortened V by 1 base and J by 6 bases, and 21 bases separated the two germline ends. As DNA, the CDR3 is TGTGCCAGCAGCCAAGGGAGGGTATTGACCGAGTGGTCCGGGGAGCTGTTTTTT. It translates to CASSQGRVLTEWSGELFF.

The V and J genes are TRBV11-2 and TRBJ2-1; 8 bases are shared with TRBD2. Per germline, CDR1 SGHAT and CDR2 FQNNGV. The CDR3 loop spans 17 amino acids. With V trimmed by 2 bases and J by 6 bases, 12 bases remained unmatched. The CDR3: CASSLRKLAANSNEQFF. The CDR3 nucleotides read TGTGCCAGCAGCTTACGGAAACTAGCGGCCAATTCCAATGAGCAGTTCTTC.

The chain's CDR3 is CASSQGLAGVTDTQYF. Here the CDR3 DNA reads TGCGCCAGCAGCCAGGGACTAGCGGGAGTAACAGATACGCAGTATTTT. The chain links TRBV5-1 to TRBJ2-3; 14 bases are shared with TRBD2. CDR1 is SGHRS and CDR2 is YFSETQ in the germline V gene. V gave up 4 bases and J gave up 3 bases; unmatched junction bases: 4. This CDR3 is 16 amino acids long.

In its sample, this clone was seen once. This sequence joins TRBV9 and TRBJ2-1; D might be TRBD1 (5 bases). The CDR3 totals 15 residues. The V gene lost 3 bases and the J gene lost 5 bases, with 15 bases spanning the gap. The V gene's germline CDR1 is SGDLS and CDR2 YYNGEE. The CDR3 sequence is CASSGGGSPHNEQFF. The CDR3 DNA follows: TGTGCCAGCAGCGGGGGCGGTAGCCCCCACAATGAGCAGTTCTTC.

The CDR3 DNA is TGTGCCAGCAGCTTAGTGGCCCTGCTTTATGGCTACACCTTC. As protein: CASSLVALLYGYTF. This rearrangement joins TRBV7-2 to TRBJ1-2; D remains ambiguous. The CDR3 covers 14 residues. V was clipped by 1 base and J by 5 bases, with 11 bases between them. CDR1 is SGHTA, CDR2 FQGNSA, per germline.

V usage is TRBV6-5 and J usage is TRBJ2-5; D might be TRBD1 or TRBD2, each matching 6 bases. The V gene's germline CDR1 is MNHEY and CDR2 SVGAGI. The ends were cut back, 7 bases at V and 5 bases at J, with 20 bases in the middle. This CDR3 spans 15 amino acids. The DNA for the CDR3 is TGTGCCAGCACCAACTGGCAGGGGACTTGGGAGACCCAGTACTTC. It yields the protein CASTNWQGTWETQYF.

V gene TRBV7-9 combines with J gene TRBJ2-1; 8 nucleotides agree with TRBD2. Germline CDR1 SEHNR, CDR2 FQNEAQ (reference sequence). The V segment lost 5 bases and the J segment 3 bases; nucleotides outside the gene matches: 9. The CDR3 is 16 residues long. The CDR3 here is CASSEGPGLDYNEQFF. The CDR3 nucleotides are TGTGCCAGCAGCGAGGGGCCGGGACTAGACTACAATGAGCAGTTCTTC.

The gene calls are TRBV5-4 and TRBJ1-1; a possible D gene is TRBD1 (6 bases). There are 16 residues in the CDR3. CDR1 SGHNT and CDR2 YYREEE come from the germline V gene (reference sequence). The V and J ends lost 4 bases and 1 base respectively, with 17 bases between them. In DNA, the CDR3 is TGTGCCAGCAGCCCCCTCGTCCGGGGGCCGAACACTGAAGCTTTCTTT. Translation gives CASSPLVRGPNTEAFF.

The chain recombines TRBV6-1 with TRBJ1-2; the D gene is possibly TRBD1 (5 bases). The germline V gene has CDR1 MNHNS and CDR2 SASEGT. The CDR3 extends over 13 amino acids. Trimming pared 8 bases from V and 4 bases from J, leaving 14 bases between. CDR3 sequence reads: CASSRGGSYGYTF. CDR3 nucleotides: TGTGCCAGCTCCCGGGGGGGTAGCTATGGCTACACCTTC.

J is TRBJ1-2 and V is TRBV7-9; the match to TRBD1 covers 9 bases. The germline gives CDR1 SEHNR, CDR2 FQNEAQ (reference sequence). The CDR3 consists of 15 residues. Germline trimming cut 3 bases from V and 8 bases from J; bases unmatched to any gene: 10. In DNA form, the CDR3 reads TGTGCCAGCAGCTTCCGACAGGGGGAGAGGGAGGGCTACACCTTC. Amino acid sequence: CASSFRQGEREGYTF.

The chain joins TRBV27 to TRBJ2-2; no reliable D call. From germline, CDR1 is MNHEY and CDR2 SMNVEV (reference sequence). V dropped 6 bases and J dropped 7 bases, with 3 bases sitting between them. This CDR3 contains 10 residues. The CDR3 DNA sequence: TGTGCCAGCAGAGACGGGGAGCTGTTTTTT. It translates to CASRDGELFF.

The chain is built from TRBV20-1 and TRBJ1-1; the D is unclear. Between the trimmed V and J ends, which lost 7 bases and 5 bases, there was a span of 11 bases. The length of the CDR3 is 11 residues. Germline V gene lookup returns CDR1 DFQATT and CDR2 SNEGSKA (reference sequence). CDR3 bases: TGCAGTGTTCAGTTGCAGACTGAAGCTTTCTTT. This sequence encodes CSVQLQTEAFF.

The chain is built from TRBV6-5 and TRBJ1-4, with 7 bases fitting TRBD1. The junction had 6 bases not matched to a gene; V was cut back by 0 bases and J by 8 bases. Germline-derived CDR1 and CDR2 are MNHEY and SVGAGI. The CDR3 consists of 15 residues. CDR3 sequence (DNA): TGTGCCAGCAGTTACTCAAATAGGGGGCGGGAAAAACTGTTTTTT. It yields the protein CASSYSNRGREKLFF.

This sequence joins TRBV4-2 and TRBJ2-2; no reliable D call. V lost 0 bases, J lost 2 bases, and 22 bases lay in between. This CDR3 has 20 residues. Germline V CDR1 and CDR2: LGHNA, YNFKEQ. Here the CDR3 reads CASSQDWSPTALLNTGELFF. The CDR3 DNA reads as TGTGCCAGCAGCCAAGATTGGTCCCCAACTGCCCTACTAAACACCGGGGAGCTGTTTTTT.

The chain uses TRBV19 and TRBJ2-5, with D maybe TRBD2 (6 bases). Between the trimmed V and J ends, which lost 3 bases and 7 bases, there was a span of 15 bases. Germline CDR1 and CDR2: LNHDA and SQIVND (reference sequence). The length of the CDR3 is 14 residues. The CDR3 spells CASSIGTRGSTQYF. The DNA for the CDR3 is TGTGCCAGTAGTATTGGGACCCGGGGGTCGACCCAGTACTTC. Full variable domain (rest looked up from reference TRBV19 and TRBJ2-5): DGGITQSPKYLFRKEGQNVTLSCEQNLNHDAMYWYRQDPGQGLRLIYYSQIVNDFQKGDIAEGYSVSREKKESFPLTVTSAQKNPTAFYLCASSIGTRGSTQYFGPGTRLLVL.

The chain combines TRBV7-2 with TRBJ1-5; D might be TRBD1 (5 bases). Germline V gives CDR1 SGHTA, CDR2 FQGNSA. Deletions cut 10 bases from V and 3 bases from J, with 16 bases between. The CDR3 contains 14 residues. CDR3 sequence reads: CATAGRQDNQPQHF. CDR3 nucleotide sequence: TGTGCCACAGCGGGGCGGCAGGACAATCAGCCCCAGCATTTT.

This clone was detected a few times. This chain connects TRBV27 to TRBJ1-1; TRBD1 agrees at 7 bases. With 4 bases clipped from V and 5 bases from J, the junction kept 7 bases outside the gene matches. This CDR3 contains 14 residues. Germline lookup yields CDR1 MNHEY and CDR2 SMNVEV (reference sequence). The CDR3 here is CASSSPLTGTEAFF. Here the CDR3 DNA reads TGTGCCAGCAGTTCCCCCTTGACAGGGACTGAAGCTTTCTTT.

The chain employs TRBV28 and TRBJ1-1; no definite D call. The V and J ends lost 8 bases and 1 base respectively, with 8 bases between them. The CDR3 extends over 12 amino acids. Germline V gene sequence: CDR1 MDHEN, CDR2 SYDVKM. Here the CDR3 DNA reads TGTGCCAGCCACCCGACGAACACTGAAGCTTTCTTT. It is translated as CASHPTNTEAFF.